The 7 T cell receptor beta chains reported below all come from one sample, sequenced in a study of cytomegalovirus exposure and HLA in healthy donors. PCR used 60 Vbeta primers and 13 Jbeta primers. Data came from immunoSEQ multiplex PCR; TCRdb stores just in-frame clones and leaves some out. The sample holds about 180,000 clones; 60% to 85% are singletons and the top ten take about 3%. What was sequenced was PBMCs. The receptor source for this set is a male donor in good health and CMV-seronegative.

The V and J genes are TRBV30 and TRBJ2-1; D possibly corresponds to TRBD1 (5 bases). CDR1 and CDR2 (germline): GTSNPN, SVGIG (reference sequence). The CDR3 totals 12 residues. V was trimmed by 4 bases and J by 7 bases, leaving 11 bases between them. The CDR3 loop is CAWKGRGNEQFF. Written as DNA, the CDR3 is TGTGCCTGGAAAGGAAGGGGTAATGAGCAGTTCTTC. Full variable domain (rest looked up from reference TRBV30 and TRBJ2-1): SQTIHQWPATLVQPVGSPLSLECTVEGTSNPNLYWYRQAAGRGLQLLFYSVGIGQISSEVPQNLSASRPQDRQFILSSKKLLLSDSGFYLCAWKGRGNEQFFGPGTRLTVL.

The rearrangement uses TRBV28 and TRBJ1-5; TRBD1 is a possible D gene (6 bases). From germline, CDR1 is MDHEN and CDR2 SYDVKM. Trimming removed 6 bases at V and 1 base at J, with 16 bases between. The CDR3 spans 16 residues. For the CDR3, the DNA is TGTGCCAGCAGCACCATCAGGGGAGCCAGCAATCAGCCCCAGCATTTT. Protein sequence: CASSTIRGASNQPQHF.

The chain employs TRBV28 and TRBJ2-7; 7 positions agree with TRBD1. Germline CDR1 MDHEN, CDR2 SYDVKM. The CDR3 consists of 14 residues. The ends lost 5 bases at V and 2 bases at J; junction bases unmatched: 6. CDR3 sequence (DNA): TGTGCCAGCAGTAAGTCGACAGGGACCTACGAGCAGTACTTC. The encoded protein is CASSKSTGTYEQYF.

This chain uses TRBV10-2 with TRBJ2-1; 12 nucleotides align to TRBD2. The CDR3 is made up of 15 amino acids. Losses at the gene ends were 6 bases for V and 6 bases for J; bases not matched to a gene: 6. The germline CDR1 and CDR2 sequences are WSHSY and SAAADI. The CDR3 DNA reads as TGCGCCAGCAGCGTGCTAGCGGGAGGGATCAATGAGCAGTTCTTC. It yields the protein CASSVLAGGINEQFF.

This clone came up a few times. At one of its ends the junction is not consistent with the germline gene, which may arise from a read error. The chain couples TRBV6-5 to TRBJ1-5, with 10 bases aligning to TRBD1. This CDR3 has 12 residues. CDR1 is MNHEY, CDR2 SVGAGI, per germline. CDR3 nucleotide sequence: TGTGCCAGCAGTGTACCGGGACAGGGGCTTATTTTT. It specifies CASSVPGQGLIF.

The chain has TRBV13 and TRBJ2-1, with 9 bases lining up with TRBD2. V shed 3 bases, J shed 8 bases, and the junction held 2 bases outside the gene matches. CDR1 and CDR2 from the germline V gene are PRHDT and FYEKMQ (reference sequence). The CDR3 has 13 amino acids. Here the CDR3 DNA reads TGTGCCAGCAGCTTTAGCGGGGGTGATGAGCAGTTCTTC. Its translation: CASSFSGGDEQFF.

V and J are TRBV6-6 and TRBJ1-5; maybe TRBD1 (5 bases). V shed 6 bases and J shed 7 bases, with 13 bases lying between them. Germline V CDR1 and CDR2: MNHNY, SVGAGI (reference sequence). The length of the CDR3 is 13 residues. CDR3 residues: CASSKGLQQPQHF. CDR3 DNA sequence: TGTGCCAGCAGCAAGGGACTCCAGCAGCCCCAGCATTTT.